One and the same sample provided the 25 T cell receptor beta chains below, sequenced in a study of CD8+ T cells in alopecia areata. RNA, once extracted, was reverse transcribed into cDNA for use as the sequencing template. This table comes from immunoSEQ multiplex PCR, and its TCRdb copy is limited to in-frame clones, with some not included. The repertoire includes about 180,000 clones, 51% of them detected once, and roughly a tenth sits in the top ten. Noted treatment: oral pan-JAK inhibitor, 5-10 mg twice daily. The material was CD8+ T cells sorted from blood, obtained around week 54, from a patient treated with tofacitinib. The receptors here all came from a human donor with alopecia areata.

The rearrangement uses TRBV7-6 and TRBJ2-7, with D uncertain. The CDR3 sequence is 13 residues long. The V gene lost 4 bases and the J gene lost 4 bases, with 11 bases spanning the gap. CDR1 is SGHVS and CDR2 is FNYEAQ in the germline V gene. CDR3 region: CASSSGSEYEQYF. CDR3 bases: TGTGCCAGCAGCTCGGGCAGCGAGTACGAGCAGTACTTC.

The J gene is TRBJ1-1, the V gene TRBV4-1; 7 bases agree with TRBD1. Per the germline V gene, CDR1 is MGHRA and CDR2 is YSYEKL. Trimming cost V 3 bases and J 4 bases; bases outside gene matches: 8. The CDR3 covers 15 residues. CDR3 DNA: TGCGCCAGCAGCCAGAGACAGGGTAAGAGCACTGAAGCTTTCTTT. It specifies CASSQRQGKSTEAFF.

This clone was seen more than once but under ten times. V usage is TRBV13 and J usage is TRBJ2-3; D possibly uses TRBD1 or TRBD2 (5 bases each). Germline lookup yields CDR1 PRHDT and CDR2 FYEKMQ (reference sequence). CDR3 length equals 15 residues. Trimming stripped 5 bases from V and 0 bases from J, with 12 bases between. CDR3 DNA: TGTGCCAGCAGCATTTGGGACGTCAGCACAGATACGCAGTATTTT. This encodes CASSIWDVSTDTQYF.

The table lists this clone with a few counts. The J gene is TRBJ2-2, the V gene TRBV9, with TRBD1 as a possible D gene (6 bases). V was pared by 5 bases and J by 1 base, with 9 bases between. The germline gives CDR1 SGDLS, CDR2 YYNGEE. The CDR3 is 14 residues long. The CDR3 protein is CASRETGNTGELFF. The CDR3 nucleotides are TGTGCCAGCAGGGAGACAGGGAACACCGGGGAGCTGTTTTTT.

The V call is TRBV6-6, the J call TRBJ2-5; D unclear. The CDR3 has 13 amino acids. Trimming pared 11 bases from V and 5 bases from J, leaving 18 bases between. CDR1 and CDR2 (germline): MNHNY, SVGAGI (reference sequence). CDR3 in amino acids: CASGVLYVETQYF. The CDR3 DNA follows: TGTGCCTCTGGGGTCCTATATGTGGAGACCCAGTACTTC.

This rearrangement joins TRBV29-1 to TRBJ2-7; tentatively, D is TRBD2 (6 bases). CDR1 is SQVTM, CDR2 ANQGSEA, per germline. V was cut by 1 base and J by 6 bases, with 10 bases left in between. This CDR3 is 12 amino acids long. CDR3 DNA: TGCAGCGTTGAAGGTCTGGGGGGCGAGCAGTACTTC. Amino acids: CSVEGLGGEQYF.

The V gene is TRBV9, the J gene TRBJ2-1; D call uncertain. Germline V gene data show CDR1 as SGDLS and CDR2 as YYNGEE. The CDR3 has 12 residues. V dropped 4 bases and J dropped 8 bases, with 10 bases sitting between them. CDR3 loop: CASSTPDYEQFF. DNA of the CDR3: TGTGCCAGCAGCACCCCAGACTATGAGCAGTTCTTC.

This sequence joins TRBV5-6 and TRBJ1-5, with 7 nucleotides matching TRBD1. The CDR3 is 15 residues long. Germline loops: CDR1 SGHDT, CDR2 YYEEEE. Trimming took 3 bases from V and 5 from J; bases not matched to a gene: 8. CDR3 loop: CASSWQDRLDQPQHF. CDR3 DNA sequence: TGTGCCAGCAGCTGGCAGGACAGGTTGGATCAGCCCCAGCATTTT.

This clone was seen only a few times. The chain couples TRBV2 to TRBJ1-4, with D perhaps TRBD1 (5 bases). Germline loops: CDR1 SNHLY, CDR2 FYNNEI. The CDR3 is made up of 14 amino acids. V dropped 10 bases and J dropped 3 bases, with 15 bases sitting between them. CDR3 in amino acids: CATTGRDPNEKLFF. CDR3 DNA: TGTGCCACCACCGGGAGGGACCCTAATGAAAAACTGTTTTTT.

This clone occurred a few times. The chain carries TRBV19 and TRBJ2-1, with TRBD1 as a possible D gene (5 bases). The V gene's germline CDR1 is LNHDA and CDR2 SQIVND (reference sequence). V lost 7 bases and J lost 2, with 15 bases in between. The CDR3 sequence is 15 residues long. CDR3: CASTIAPGPYNEQFF. CDR3 nucleotides: TGTGCCAGTACCATTGCGCCAGGGCCCTACAATGAGCAGTTCTTC.

The rearrangement joins TRBV5-6 to TRBJ1-2; no clear D. Between the trimmed V and J ends, which lost 1 base and 4 bases, there was a span of 14 bases. CDR3 length: 15 amino acids. CDR1 and CDR2 from the germline V gene are SGHDT and YYEEEE. DNA for the CDR3: TGTGCCAGCAGCTTGACCGGCAGTTCATTCTATGGCTACACCTTC. It is translated as CASSLTGSSFYGYTF.

The chain has TRBV30 and TRBJ2-3; D is possibly TRBD2 (6 bases). The germline gives CDR1 GTSNPN, CDR2 SVGIG (reference sequence). The CDR3 contains 13 residues. V shed 4 bases and J shed 2 bases, with 10 bases lying between them. The CDR3 region is CAWMAGLTDTQYF. CDR3 nucleotides: TGTGCCTGGATGGCGGGACTCACAGATACGCAGTATTTT.

The table lists this clone with a few counts. The chain uses TRBV29-1 and TRBJ2-1; unclear D gene. Germline V gene data show CDR1 as SQVTM and CDR2 as ANQGSEA. This CDR3 contains 12 residues. V lost 7 bases to trimming and J lost 8 bases, with 15 bases between them. CDR3 amino acids: CSGGRIGYEQFF. CDR3 DNA: TGCAGCGGCGGACGAATAGGATATGAGCAGTTCTTC.

The J gene is TRBJ2-5, the V gene TRBV25-1, with D uncertain. Germline loops: CDR1 MGHDK, CDR2 SYGVNS. Trimming pared 8 bases from V and 5 bases from J, leaving 15 bases between. This CDR3 is 13 amino acids long. CDR3 coding DNA: TGTGCCAGCGAACTGGGCCCGGCGGAGACCCAGTACTTC. This translates into CASELGPAETQYF.

The rearrangement links TRBV7-9 to TRBJ2-7, with no clear D. CDR1 is SEHNR and CDR2 is FQNEAQ in the germline V gene (reference sequence). The CDR3 is made up of 13 amino acids. With 4 bases removed from V and 3 bases from J, the gap between germline ends came to 10 bases. Written as DNA, the CDR3 is TGTGCCAGCAGCTACCCCAGCAACTACGAGCAGTACTTC. It specifies CASSYPSNYEQYF. Full variable domain (rest looked up from reference TRBV7-9 and TRBJ2-7): DTGVSQNPRHKITKRGQNVTFRCDPISEHNRLYWYRQTLGQGPEFLTYFQNEAQLEKSRLLSDRFSAERPKGSFSTLEIQRTEQGDSAMYLCASSYPSNYEQYFGPGTRLTVT.

J is TRBJ1-1 and V is TRBV5-4; TRBD1 is a possible D gene (6 bases). The germline V gene encodes CDR1 SGHNT and CDR2 YYREEE (reference sequence). The CDR3 totals 13 residues. The ends were cut back, 4 bases at V and 4 bases at J, with 11 bases in the middle. CDR3 loop: CASSTTGFTEAFF. The DNA of the CDR3 is TGTGCCAGCAGCACCACAGGGTTCACTGAAGCTTTCTTT.

This clone was observed a few times. The chain uses TRBV7-9 and TRBJ1-5; TRBD1 matches 9 bases. Germline-derived CDR1 and CDR2 are SEHNR and FQNEAQ (reference sequence). The CDR3 is 16 amino acids. Unmatched junction bases numbered 2, after V lost 1 base and J lost 1 base. The CDR3 region is CASSLGQGESNQPQHF. The CDR3 coding sequence is TGTGCCAGCAGCTTAGGACAGGGGGAAAGCAATCAGCCCCAGCATTTT.

The J gene is TRBJ2-3, the V gene TRBV7-5; the table's D gene call, TRBD2, was not cross checked with the DNA. TRBV7-5 is a listed pseudogene. This CDR3 is built from 14 residues. CDR3 in amino acids: CASSFRGSTDTQYF. CDR3 bases: TGTGCCAGCAGCTTTCGAGGGAGCACAGATACGCAGTATTTT.

This clone was observed a few times. The chain employs TRBV13 and TRBJ1-4, with 7 bases identical to TRBD1. CDR1 is PRHDT, CDR2 FYEKMQ, per germline (reference sequence). Trimming took 3 bases from V and 7 from J; bases not matched to a gene: 2. The CDR3 has 13 residues. The CDR3 region has the DNA TGTGCCAGCAGCTTGGGACAGTCTGAAAAACTGTTTTTT. It encodes CASSLGQSEKLFF.

V is TRBV15 and J is TRBJ2-3; 9 positions match TRBD1. Germline assignment: CDR1 LNHNV and CDR2 YYDKDF (reference sequence). V gave up 5 bases and J gave up 3 bases; unmatched junction bases: 3. CDR3 size: 14 residues. CDR3 protein: CATSRDRATDTQYF. CDR3 in DNA: TGTGCCACCAGCCGGGACAGGGCAACAGATACGCAGTATTTT.

The sample holds a few counts of this clone. The CDR3 DNA is TGTGCCAGCAGTTACTCTAGCGGGGGGGCCTACGAGCAGTACTTC. This translates into CASSYSSGGAYEQYF. V is TRBV27 and J is TRBJ2-7; TRBD2 aligns across 12 bases. After removal of 4 bases from V and 2 bases from J, the junction contained 3 bases not matched to a gene. The CDR3 extends over 15 amino acids. CDR1 and CDR2 (germline): MNHEY, SMNVEV (reference sequence).

This clone came up many times. V is TRBV6-5 and J is TRBJ2-3; 12 bases agree with TRBD1. From germline, CDR1 is MNHEY and CDR2 SVGAGI. There are 14 residues in the CDR3. V shed 5 bases and J 4 bases; nucleotides not matched to a gene: 1. CDR3 DNA sequence: TGTGCCAGCAGTGGGACAGGGGGCGCAGATACGCAGTATTTT. Encoded protein: CASSGTGGADTQYF.

This clone was counted only a few times. This sequence joins TRBV23-1 and TRBJ1-4, with 7 nucleotides matching TRBD1. TRBV23-1 is an open reading frame, and its role is uncertain. The V segment lost 9 bases and the J segment 5 bases; nucleotides outside the gene matches: 9. CDR3 length: 14 residues. This CDR3 is CARSEGAGNEKLFF. In DNA form, the CDR3 reads TGCGCCAGATCGGAGGGGGCGGGGAATGAAAAACTGTTTTTT.

The rearrangement links TRBV4-2 to TRBJ2-2; the match to TRBD1 covers 8 bases. The germline V gene encodes CDR1 LGHNA and CDR2 YNFKEQ. The CDR3 runs to 17 residues. The trim removed 5 bases at V and 4 bases at J, leaving 12 bases unmatched. The CDR3 loop reads CASSDPGTGTSTGELFF. The CDR3 bases are TGTGCCAGCAGCGATCCCGGGACAGGAACTTCCACCGGGGAGCTGTTTTTT.

The chain is built from TRBV11-3 and TRBJ1-6; TRBD1 matches 9 bases. V was clipped by 5 bases and J by 8 bases; unmatched bases: 1. The CDR3 runs 13 residues. The germline V gene has CDR1 SGHNT and CDR2 YENEEA. The CDR3 region is CASSRDRDSPLHF. As DNA, the CDR3 is TGTGCCAGCAGCCGGGACAGGGATTCACCCCTCCACTTT.